A selection of T cell receptor beta chains follows, all from one sample in a study of blood T cell repertoires in COVID-19. Clones were read by immunoSEQ multiplex PCR, and TCRdb kept only the in-frame ones, dropping some. The sample lists 100,000 or so clones; 88% were seen once. Sequenced sample: peripheral blood. These receptors came from a woman in her sixties or seventies with acute or convalescent COVID-19. CDR3s include the opening cysteine and the closing phenylalanine or tryptophan. Fields, in order: clone size, D gene, J gene, V gene, CDR3 protein, CDR3 DNA. D genes are given only for firm matches. Where a row states a size, it is once, few, many or the class of an expanded clone; other rows omit it.

>NA|TRBD1|TRBJ1-2|TRBV10-3
CAIMKGQGAHGYTF
TGTGCCATCATGAAGGGACAGGGGGCGCATGGCTACACCTTC
>NA|NA|TRBJ2-3|TRBV19
CASSTTGGSYTQYF
TGTGCCAGTAGTACGACAGGCGGTTCCTATACGCAGTATTTT
>NA|NA|TRBJ2-7|TRBV6-6
CASSPQGSTYEQYF
TGTGCCAGCAGCCCTCAGGGCTCCACCTACGAGCAGTACTTC
>NA|TRBD1|TRBJ1-2|TRBV6-5
CASSSFDRGRNYGYTF
TGTGCCAGCAGTTCCTTCGACAGGGGGCGCAACTATGGCTACACCTTC
>NA|TRBD1|TRBJ1-1|TRBV9
CASSPGTGNTEAFF
TGTGCCAGCAGCCCCGGGACAGGGAACACTGAAGCTTTCTTT
>NA|NA|TRBJ1-1|TRBV19
CASSQRHAGTEAFF
TGTGCCAGTAGTCAAAGGCATGCGGGGACTGAAGCTTTCTTT
>NA|TRBD1|TRBJ1-1|TRBV6-5
CASRRQGAYTEAFF
TGTGCCAGCAGGAGACAGGGAGCTTACACTGAAGCTTTCTTT
>NA|NA|TRBJ2-3|TRBV7-8
CASSPDRPLSDTQYF
TGTGCCAGCAGCCCAGACAGGCCGCTCTCAGATACGCAGTATTTT
>NA|NA|TRBJ2-7|TRBV20-1
CSAHQGKEQYF
TGCAGTGCTCATCAGGGGAAGGAGCAGTACTTC
>NA|NA|TRBJ1-1|TRBV18
CASSPVESTEAFF
TGTGCCAGCTCACCGGTGGAGAGTACTGAAGCTTTCTTT
>NA|NA|TRBJ1-4|TRBV27
CASSFRRRGSEKLFF
TGTGCCAGCAGTTTTCGTAGAAGAGGGTCGGAAAAACTGTTTTTT
>NA|TRBD1|TRBJ1-1|TRBV28
CASRGQPNTEAFF
TGTGCCAGCAGGGGACAGCCGAACACTGAAGCTTTCTTT
>NA|TRBD2|TRBJ2-3|TRBV5-1
CASRKRDYTDTQYF
TGCGCCAGCCGCAAGCGGGATTACACAGATACGCAGTATTTT
>NA|NA|TRBJ2-1|TRBV11-3
CASSSGTSNEQFF
TGTGCCAGCAGCTCCGGGACAAGCAATGAGCAGTTCTTC
>NA|TRBD1|TRBJ2-7|TRBV3-1/TRBV3-2
CASSHADRGPYEQYF
TGTGCCAGCAGCCACGCGGACAGGGGGCCCTACGAGCAGTACTTC
>NA|TRBD2|TRBJ2-1|TRBV24-1
CATSDAIAGSSYNEQFF
TGTGCCACCAGTGATGCGATAGCGGGAAGCTCCTACAATGAGCAGTTCTTC
>NA|NA|TRBJ1-1|TRBV27
CASSLTSTGTRPFF
TGTGCCAGCAGTCTTACATCCACCGGGACACGACCTTTCTTT
>NA|NA|TRBJ1-1|TRBV2
CASSDRGVGTEAFF
TGTGCCAGCAGTGATCGGGGAGTGGGCACTGAAGCTTTCTTT
>NA|NA|TRBJ1-1|TRBV5-4
CASSLDFSSGSEAFF
TGTGCCAGCAGCTTGGATTTTTCTTCGGGGTCCGAAGCTTTCTTT
>NA|NA|TRBJ2-7|TRBV5-1
CASSLSGGAQYEQYF
TGCGCCAGCAGCTTGAGCGGCGGGGCCCAATACGAGCAGTACTTC
>once|NA|TRBJ1-1|TRBV6-5
CASRVGAGNTEAFF
TGTGCCAGCAGAGTGGGTGCGGGGAACACTGAAGCTTTCTTT
>NA|TRBD2|TRBJ2-7|TRBV4-1
CASSQGGLADLSYEQYF
TGCGCCAGCAGCCAAGGGGGACTAGCGGACTTGTCCTACGAGCAGTACTTC
>NA|TRBD1|TRBJ1-6|TRBV19
CASSQETGVNSPLHF
TGTGCCAGTAGTCAAGAGACAGGGGTTAATTCACCCCTCCACTTT
>NA|NA|TRBJ2-7|TRBV5-4
CASSLAGGTYEQYF
TGTGCCAGCAGCTTGGCCGGAGGGACCTACGAGCAGTACTTC
>few|TRBD2|TRBJ2-1|TRBV11-3
CASSFLAGSYNEQFF
TGTGCCAGCAGCTTTTTAGCGGGAAGTTACAATGAGCAGTTCTTC
>NA|NA|TRBJ2-1|TRBV4-1
CASSQADLLALFHNEQFF
TGCGCCAGCAGCCAGGCTGACTTACTAGCCCTTTTCCACAATGAGCAGTTCTTC
>NA|TRBD1|TRBJ2-7|TRBV28
CASNPSGTGAWEQYF
TGTGCCAGCAACCCGTCTGGGACAGGGGCTTGGGAGCAGTACTTC
>NA|NA|TRBJ1-2|TRBV25-1
CASSSLGGTREGDYGYTF
TGTGCCAGCAGTTCTCTAGGAGGAACTCGCGAAGGCGACTATGGCTACACCTTC
>NA|NA|TRBJ2-7|TRBV25-1
CASSKGGLGEQYF
TGTGCCAGCAGTAAAGGAGGGCTAGGCGAGCAGTACTTC
>NA|TRBD1|TRBJ1-1|TRBV11-3
CASSNRDSLNTEAFF
TGTGCCAGCAGCAACCGGGACAGCTTGAACACTGAAGCTTTCTTT
>once|TRBD1|TRBJ1-1|TRBV5-1
CASSLGDYRGPTTEAFF
TGCGCCAGCAGCTTGGGAGACTACAGGGGGCCAACCACTGAAGCTTTCTTT
>NA|NA|TRBJ1-6|TRBV5-1
CASSLVGRDSPLHF
TGCGCCAGCAGCTTGGTGGGGCGTGATTCACCCCTCCACTTT
>NA|TRBD2|TRBJ2-7|TRBV18
CASSRGEGLPYEQYF
TGTGCCAGCTCACGGGGGGAGGGCCTTCCCTACGAGCAGTACTTC
>NA|NA|TRBJ2-1|TRBV5-1
CASSLSGVSYNEQFF
TGCGCCAGCAGCCTTAGCGGTGTTTCCTACAATGAGCAGTTCTTC
>NA|NA|TRBJ1-6|TRBV6-1
CASSKEGGRGGSPLHF
TGTGCCAGCAGTAAAGAGGGGGGGCGCGGAGGATCACCCCTCCACTTT
>NA|NA|TRBJ2-7|TRBV28
CASSPGGPYRF
TGTGCCAGCAGCCCTGGAGGGCCTTATCGTTTC
>NA|NA|TRBJ1-1|TRBV29-1
CSGAEPVNTEAFF
TGCAGCGGCGCGGAACCCGTGAACACTGAAGCTTTCTTT
>NA|TRBD1|TRBJ1-2|TRBV6-5
CASSAGTVLNYGYTF
TGTGCCAGCAGCGCCGGGACAGTCCTTAACTATGGCTACACCTTC
>NA|NA|TRBJ1-4|TRBV28
CASSLVGLNEKLFF
TGTGCCAGCAGTTTAGTCGGACTTAATGAAAAACTGTTTTTT
>NA|NA|TRBJ1-2|TRBV7-9
CASSSSGSPGGYTF
TGTGCCAGCAGCAGTAGCGGGTCCCCAGGTGGCTACACCTTC
>NA|TRBD2|TRBJ2-1|TRBV28
CASSSPRGVGLNEQFF
TGTGCCAGCAGTTCCCCTCGGGGGGTGGGATTGAATGAGCAGTTCTTC
>few|NA|TRBJ2-2|TRBV9
CASSSRTGVPGELFF
TGTGCCAGCAGCAGTCGGACGGGGGTTCCCGGGGAGCTGTTTTTT